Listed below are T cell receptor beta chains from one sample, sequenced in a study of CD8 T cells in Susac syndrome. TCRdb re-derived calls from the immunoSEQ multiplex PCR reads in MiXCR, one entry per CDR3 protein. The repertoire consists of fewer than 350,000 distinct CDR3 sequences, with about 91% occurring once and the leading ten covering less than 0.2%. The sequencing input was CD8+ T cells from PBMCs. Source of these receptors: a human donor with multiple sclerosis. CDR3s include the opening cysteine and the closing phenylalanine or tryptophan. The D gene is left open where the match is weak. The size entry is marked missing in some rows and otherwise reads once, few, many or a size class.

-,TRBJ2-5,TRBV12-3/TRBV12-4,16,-,TGTGCCAGCAGTCCTTTGGAGGTCGGGGTTCGAGAGACCCAGTACTTC,CASSPLEVGVRETQYF
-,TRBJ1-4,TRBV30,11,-,TGTGCCTGGAGTGCTGGTGAAAAACTGTTTTTT,CAWSAGEKLFF
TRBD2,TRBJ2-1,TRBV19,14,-,TGTGCCAGTAGTATTGTTAGCGGGGGCAATGAGCAGTTCTTC,CASSIVSGGNEQFF
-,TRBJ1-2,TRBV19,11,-,TGTGCCAGTAGTATAGGGACAGACTACACCTTC,CASSIGTDYTF
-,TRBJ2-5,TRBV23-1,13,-,TGCGCCAGCAATCCGGGACACCAAGAGACCCAGTACTTC,CASNPGHQETQYF
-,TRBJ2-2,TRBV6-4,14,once,TGTGCCAGCAGTGATGGAACTGAGCGTGAGGAGCTGTTTTTT,CASSDGTEREELFF
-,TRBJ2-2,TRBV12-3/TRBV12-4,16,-,TGTGCCAGCAGTTTAGTTGCGGAAACGAACACCGGGGAGCTGTTTTTT,CASSLVAETNTGELFF
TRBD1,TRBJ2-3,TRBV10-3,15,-,TGTGCCATCCGGACAGGGTCCTATAGCACAGATACGCAGTATTTT,CAIRTGSYSTDTQYF
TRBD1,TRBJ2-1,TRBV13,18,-,TGTGCCAGCAGCCCCCAATGGGTGGGGACAGGAAGTTTAAATGAGCAGTTCTTC,CASSPQWVGTGSLNEQFF
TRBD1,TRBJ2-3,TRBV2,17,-,TGTGCCAGCAGGGCAAAATTCTCTGACAGGGGGCAAGATACGCAGTATTTT,CASRAKFSDRGQDTQYF